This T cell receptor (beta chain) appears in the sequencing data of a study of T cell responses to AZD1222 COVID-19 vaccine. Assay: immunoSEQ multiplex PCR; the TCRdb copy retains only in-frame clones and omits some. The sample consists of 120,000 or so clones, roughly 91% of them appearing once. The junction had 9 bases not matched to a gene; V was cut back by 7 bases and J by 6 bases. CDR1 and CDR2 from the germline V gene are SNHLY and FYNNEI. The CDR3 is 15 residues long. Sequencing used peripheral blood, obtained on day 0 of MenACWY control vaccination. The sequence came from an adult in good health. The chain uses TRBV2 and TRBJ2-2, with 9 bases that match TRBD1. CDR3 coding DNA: TGTGCCAGCACAGGGACAGGGACGGAATCCGGGGAGCTGTTTTTT. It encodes CASTGTGTESGELFF.